The subject of this entry is one T cell receptor beta chain. V dropped 10 bases and J dropped 2; count of bases not matched to a gene: 4. The CDR3 runs 14 residues. Germline loops: CDR1 MDHEN, CDR2 SYDVKM. Authors' processing steps: Amplification from reference gene primers served as the basis for estimated nucleated cell counts. Sequencing used immunoSEQ multiplex PCR; TCRdb keeps in-frame clones, though not all of them. For V, J and clone size, that table is used; D and trimming come from the DNA. The sample carries roughly 150,000 clones, roughly 93% recorded once. The record originates from a study of blood T cell repertoires in COVID-19. Whole-study context: The United States, Italy and Spain provided the acute and convalescent COVID-19 samples. Sample material is recorded as cDNA or gDNA derived from T cells, B-cell-depleted T cells, or PBMCs.

A Seattle source enrolled patients during active infection and followed them longitudinally. V gene TRBV28 combines with J gene TRBJ2-1; 11 bases are shared with TRBD2. This clonotype was sampled from a young man with COVID-19, enrolled during active disease. Sequenced: peripheral blood. CDR3 loop: CATRLAGPYNEQFF. For the CDR3, the DNA is TGTGCCACCAGACTAGCGGGACCCTACAATGAGCAGTTCTTC.